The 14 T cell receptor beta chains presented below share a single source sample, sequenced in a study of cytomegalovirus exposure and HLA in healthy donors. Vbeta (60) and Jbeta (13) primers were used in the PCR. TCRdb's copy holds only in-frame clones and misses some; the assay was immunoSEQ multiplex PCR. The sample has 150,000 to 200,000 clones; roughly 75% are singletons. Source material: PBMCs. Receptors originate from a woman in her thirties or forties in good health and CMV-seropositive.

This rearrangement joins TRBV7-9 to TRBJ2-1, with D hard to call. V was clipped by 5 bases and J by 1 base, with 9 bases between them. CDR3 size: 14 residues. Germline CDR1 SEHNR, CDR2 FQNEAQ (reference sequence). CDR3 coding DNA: TGTGCCAGCAGCACCAAAGAGTCCTACAATGAGCAGTTCTTC. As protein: CASSTKESYNEQFF. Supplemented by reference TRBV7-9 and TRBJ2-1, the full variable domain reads DTGVSQNPRHKITKRGQNVTFRCDPISEHNRLYWYRQTLGQGPEFLTYFQNEAQLEKSRLLSDRFSAERPKGSFSTLEIQRTEQGDSAMYLCASSTKESYNEQFFGPGTRLTVL.

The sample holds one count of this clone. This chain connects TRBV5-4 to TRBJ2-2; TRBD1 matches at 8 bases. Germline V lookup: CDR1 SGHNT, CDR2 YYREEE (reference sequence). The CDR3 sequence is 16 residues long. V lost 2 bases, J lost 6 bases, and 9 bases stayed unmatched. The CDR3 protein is CASSFLVTGVSGELFF. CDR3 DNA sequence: TGTGCCAGCAGCTTCCTCGTGACAGGGGTTTCCGGGGAGCTGTTTTTT. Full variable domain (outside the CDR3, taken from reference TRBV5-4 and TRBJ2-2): ETGVTQSPTHLIKTRGQQVTLRCSSQSGHNTVSWYQQALGQGPQFIFQYYREEENGRGNFPPRFSGLQFPNYSSELNVNALELDDSALYLCASSFLVTGVSGELFFGEGSRLTVL.

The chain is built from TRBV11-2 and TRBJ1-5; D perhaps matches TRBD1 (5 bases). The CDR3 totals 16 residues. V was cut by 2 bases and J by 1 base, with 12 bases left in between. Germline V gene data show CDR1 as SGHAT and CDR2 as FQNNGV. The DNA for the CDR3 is TGTGCCAGCAGCTTATCGACAGTGGAAAGCAATCAGCCCCAGCATTTT. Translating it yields CASSLSTVESNQPQHF.

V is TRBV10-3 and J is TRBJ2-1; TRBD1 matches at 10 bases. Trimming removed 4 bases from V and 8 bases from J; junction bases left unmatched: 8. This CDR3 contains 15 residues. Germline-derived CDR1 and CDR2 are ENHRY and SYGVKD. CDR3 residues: CAISVGRDRGHEQFF. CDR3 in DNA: TGTGCCATCAGTGTTGGTAGGGACAGGGGCCATGAGCAGTTCTTC.

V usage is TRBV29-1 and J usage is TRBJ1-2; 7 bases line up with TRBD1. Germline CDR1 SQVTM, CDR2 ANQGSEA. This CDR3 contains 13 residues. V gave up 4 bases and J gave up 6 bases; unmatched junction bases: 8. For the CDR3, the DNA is TGCAGCGTTGTCCCTGACAGGGCGGATGGCTACACCTTC. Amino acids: CSVVPDRADGYTF.

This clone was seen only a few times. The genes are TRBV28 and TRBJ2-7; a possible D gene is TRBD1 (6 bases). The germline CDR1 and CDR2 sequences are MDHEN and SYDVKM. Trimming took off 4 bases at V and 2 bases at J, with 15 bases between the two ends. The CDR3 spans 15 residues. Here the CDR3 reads CASSYGQQQTYEQYF. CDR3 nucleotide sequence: TGTGCCAGCAGTTATGGACAGCAACAAACCTACGAGCAGTACTTC.

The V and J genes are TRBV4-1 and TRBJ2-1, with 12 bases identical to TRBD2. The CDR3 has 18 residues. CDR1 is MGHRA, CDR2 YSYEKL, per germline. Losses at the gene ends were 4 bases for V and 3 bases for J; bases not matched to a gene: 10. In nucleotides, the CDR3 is TGCGCCAGCAGCCCAGCCACCTCGGGACTAGCGGGCTACAATGAGCAGTTCTTC. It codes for CASSPATSGLAGYNEQFF.

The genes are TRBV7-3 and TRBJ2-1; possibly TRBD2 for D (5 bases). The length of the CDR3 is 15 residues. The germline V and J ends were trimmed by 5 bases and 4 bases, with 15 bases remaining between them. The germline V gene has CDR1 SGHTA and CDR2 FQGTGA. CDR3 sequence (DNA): TGTGCCAGCAGCCCAACCGGGGATCCTTACAATGAGCAGTTCTTC. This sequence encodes CASSPTGDPYNEQFF.

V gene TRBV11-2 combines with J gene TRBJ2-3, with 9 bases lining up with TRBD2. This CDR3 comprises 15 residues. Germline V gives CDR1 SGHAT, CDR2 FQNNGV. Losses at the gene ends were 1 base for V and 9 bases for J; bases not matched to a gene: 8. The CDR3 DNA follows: TGTGCCAGCAGCTTAGGACAACCTAGCGGGACGACGCAGTATTTT. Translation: CASSLGQPSGTTQYF.

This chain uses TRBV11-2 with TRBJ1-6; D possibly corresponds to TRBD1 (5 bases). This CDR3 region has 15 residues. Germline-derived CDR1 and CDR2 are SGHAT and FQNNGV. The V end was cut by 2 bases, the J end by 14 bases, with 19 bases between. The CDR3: CASSLPGQGRLALHF. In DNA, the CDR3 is TGTGCCAGCAGCTTACCAGGGCAGGGCCGGTTGGCCCTCCACTTT.

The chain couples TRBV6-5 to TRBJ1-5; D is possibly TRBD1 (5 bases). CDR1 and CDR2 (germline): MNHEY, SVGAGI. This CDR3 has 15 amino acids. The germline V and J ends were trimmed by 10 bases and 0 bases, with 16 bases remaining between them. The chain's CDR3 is CATNLKGNSNQPQHF. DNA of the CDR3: TGTGCCACCAACCTTAAGGGGAATAGCAATCAGCCCCAGCATTTT.

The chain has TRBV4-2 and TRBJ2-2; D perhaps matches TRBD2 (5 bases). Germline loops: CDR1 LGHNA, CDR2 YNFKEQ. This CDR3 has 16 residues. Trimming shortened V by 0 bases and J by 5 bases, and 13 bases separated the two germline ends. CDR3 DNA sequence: TGTGCCAGCAGCCAAGATTTCGCTAGCCGGACCGGGGAGCTGTTTTTT. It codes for CASSQDFASRTGELFF.

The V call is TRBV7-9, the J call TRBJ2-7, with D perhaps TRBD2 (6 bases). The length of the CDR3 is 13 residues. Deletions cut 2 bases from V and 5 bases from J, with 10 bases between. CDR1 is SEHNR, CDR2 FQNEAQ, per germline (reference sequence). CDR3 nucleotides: TGTGCCAGCAGCTTATCGGGGGTTGACGAGCAGTACTTC. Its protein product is CASSLSGVDEQYF.

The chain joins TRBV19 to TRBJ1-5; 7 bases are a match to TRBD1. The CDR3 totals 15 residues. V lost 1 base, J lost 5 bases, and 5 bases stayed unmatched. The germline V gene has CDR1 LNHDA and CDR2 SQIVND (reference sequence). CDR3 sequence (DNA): TGTGCCAGTAGTATAGGGAGAACAGGGGATCAGCCCCAGCATTTT. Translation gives CASSIGRTGDQPQHF.